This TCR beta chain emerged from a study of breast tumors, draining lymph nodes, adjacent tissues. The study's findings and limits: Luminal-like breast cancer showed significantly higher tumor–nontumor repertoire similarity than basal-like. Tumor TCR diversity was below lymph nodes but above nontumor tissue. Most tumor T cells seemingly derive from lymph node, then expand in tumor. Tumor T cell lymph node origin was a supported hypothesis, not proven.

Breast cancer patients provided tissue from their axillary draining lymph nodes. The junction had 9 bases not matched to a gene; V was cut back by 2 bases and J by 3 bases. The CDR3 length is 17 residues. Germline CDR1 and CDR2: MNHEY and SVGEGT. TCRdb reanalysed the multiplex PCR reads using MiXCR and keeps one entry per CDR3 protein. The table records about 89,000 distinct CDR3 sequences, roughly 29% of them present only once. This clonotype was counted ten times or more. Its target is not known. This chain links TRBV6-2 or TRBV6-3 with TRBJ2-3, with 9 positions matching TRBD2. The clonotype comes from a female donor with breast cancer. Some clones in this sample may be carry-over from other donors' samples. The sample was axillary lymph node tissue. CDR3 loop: CASSYSPGLAGTDTQYF. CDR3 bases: TGTGCCAGCAGTTACAGTCCCGGGCTAGCGGGAACAGATACGCAGTATTTT.